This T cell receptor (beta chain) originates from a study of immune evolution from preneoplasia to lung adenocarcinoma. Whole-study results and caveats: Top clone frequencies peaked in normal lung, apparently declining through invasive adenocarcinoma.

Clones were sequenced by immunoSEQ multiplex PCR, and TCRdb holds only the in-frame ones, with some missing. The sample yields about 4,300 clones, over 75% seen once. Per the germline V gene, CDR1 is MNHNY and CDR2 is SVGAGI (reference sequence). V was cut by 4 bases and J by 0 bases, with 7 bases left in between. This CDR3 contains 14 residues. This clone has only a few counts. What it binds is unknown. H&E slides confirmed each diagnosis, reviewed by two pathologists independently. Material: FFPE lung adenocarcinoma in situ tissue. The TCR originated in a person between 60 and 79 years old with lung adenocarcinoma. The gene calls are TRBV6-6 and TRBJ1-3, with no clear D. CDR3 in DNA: TGTGCCAGCAGTTCACTAAACTCTGGAAACACCATATATTTT. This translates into CASSSLNSGNTIYF.